These 32 T cell receptor beta chains originate from one sample sequenced in a study of shared clonotypes between healthy human individuals. Sequenced by immunoSEQ multiplex PCR; TCRdb stores in-frame clones only, minus some. The sample gives about 500,000 clones, approximately 80% of which show up once; around 13% is in the top ten. The sample was PBMCs. The receptor source for this set is a woman aged 40-49 years in good health. Some clones in this sample may be carry-over from other donors' samples.

A note on this clone: It differs at one base from a far larger clone, so likely a read error. This is likely a read error, given that the CDR3 carries no conserved phenylalanine or tryptophan at its end. V is TRBV25-1 and J is TRBJ2-7; 8 positions agree with TRBD2. This CDR3 has 12 residues. Looked up from germline, CDR1 is MGHDK and CDR2 is SYGVNS. V lost 4 bases, J lost 5 bases, and 1 base stayed unmatched. For the CDR3, the DNA is TGTGCCAGCAGTGCCGGGGGGGACGAGCAGTACCTC. It specifies CASSAGGDEQYL.

The chain carries TRBV10-3 and TRBJ2-3; tentative D call: TRBD1 (5 bases). Germline CDR1 reads ENHRY; CDR2 reads SYGVKD. V was clipped by 11 bases and J by 6 bases, with 18 bases between them. The CDR3 has 13 amino acids. The CDR3 DNA is TGTGCCGCAAGACCCGACAGTACCGATACGCAGTATTTT. This sequence encodes CAARPDSTDTQYF.

This clone has more than one count but fewer than ten. A much larger clone lies one base from this, so it may be a read error. This rearrangement joins TRBV6-5 to TRBJ2-5, with 7 bases identical to TRBD1. Trimming removed 2 bases from V and 5 bases from J; junction bases left unmatched: 8. There are 15 residues in the CDR3. From germline, CDR1 is MNHEY and CDR2 SVGAGI. The CDR3 bases are TGTGCCAGCAGTTACGACACAGGGGCCGATGAGACCCAGTACTTC. Residues: CASSYDTGADETQYF.

The chain uses TRBV2 and TRBJ2-1; 10 positions match TRBD1. Germline CDR1 reads SNHLY; CDR2 reads FYNNEI. V shed 6 bases, J shed 5 bases, and the junction held 7 bases outside the gene matches. The CDR3 loop spans 15 amino acids. In DNA, the CDR3 is TGTGCCAGCAGGCCAGGACAGGGGGTAAACAATGAGCAGTTCTTC. As protein: CASRPGQGVNNEQFF.

V is TRBV29-1 and J is TRBJ2-1; no reliable D call. Trimming cost V 1 base and J 8 bases, with 18 bases left between them. This CDR3 has 15 residues. CDR1 and CDR2 (germline): SQVTM, ANQGSEA. The CDR3 loop reads CSVEVGLVLSHEQFF. The CDR3 DNA reads as TGCAGCGTTGAAGTGGGCCTAGTTCTAAGCCATGAGCAGTTCTTC.

This clone was counted once. A far bigger clonotype differs at one base, so this is likely a read error. The chain employs TRBV5-4 and TRBJ2-7, with D perhaps TRBD1 (7 bases). Germline CDR1 and CDR2: SGHNT and YYREEE (reference sequence). The CDR3 extends over 14 amino acids. The CDR3 protein is CASSAAGQIYEQHF. CDR3 bases: TGTGCCAGCAGCGCGGCGGGACAGATCTACGAGCAGCACTTC.

This chain links TRBV11-2 with TRBJ1-4, with no clear D. Germline CDR1 SGHAT, CDR2 FQNNGV. V was shortened by 3 bases and J by 5 bases, with 7 bases between the two germline ends. This CDR3 has 13 residues. CDR3 coding DNA: TGTGCCAGCAGCTTTCGGACGAATGAAAAACTGTTTTTT. Its protein is CASSFRTNEKLFF.

This clone was seen a few times. J is TRBJ2-2 and V is TRBV28, with a possible D match to TRBD2 (5 bases). The CDR3 length is 16 residues. Trimming left V 8 bases short and J 6 bases short, with 22 bases between. The germline gives CDR1 MDHEN, CDR2 SYDVKM. The CDR3 coding sequence is TGTGCCAGCCAAGGCGGAGGCCCAGATTCCCCCGGGGAGCTGTTTTTT. Translating gives CASQGGGPDSPGELFF.

On this clone itself: A far larger clone is just one base off, so this is likely a read error. The chain uses TRBV7-9 and TRBJ2-7; 13 positions agree with TRBD2. J gave up 9 bases and V 5 bases, and 10 bases lay outside the gene matches. Per the germline V gene, CDR1 is SEHNR and CDR2 is FQNEAQ (reference sequence). The CDR3 length is 15 residues. This chain's CDR3 is CASSTRTSGSDGQYF. Written as DNA, the CDR3 is TGTGCCAGCAGCACCCGGACTAGCGGGAGCGACGGGCAGTACTTC.

A single count supports this clone. The chain couples TRBV5-1 to TRBJ2-5, with 10 bases lining up with TRBD1. From germline, CDR1 is SGHRS and CDR2 YFSETQ. The CDR3 length is 15 residues. V was pared by 4 bases and J by 5 bases, with 8 bases of the junction left unmatched. The CDR3 sequence: CASSSRDRGRETQYF. The CDR3, as DNA: TGCGCCAGCAGCAGCCGGGACAGGGGACGGGAGACCCAGTACTTC.

V and J are TRBV7-3 and TRBJ1-6; maybe TRBD1 (5 bases). CDR3 length: 16 residues. CDR1 SGHTA and CDR2 FQGTGA come from the germline V gene. Trimming left V 1 base short and J 5 bases short, with 12 bases between. CDR3 amino acids: CASSLRSRGNNSPLHF. CDR3 DNA sequence: TGTGCCAGCAGCTTAAGGAGTAGGGGTAATAATTCACCCCTCCACTTT.

Turning to this clone: The same CDR3 can be traced to other DNA sequences in this sample. The chain has TRBV5-4 and TRBJ1-2; maybe TRBD1 (5 bases). CDR3 length: 12 residues. Germline V CDR1 and CDR2: SGHNT, YYREEE (reference sequence). The germline V and J ends were trimmed by 0 bases and 8 bases, with 8 bases remaining between them. The DNA of the CDR3 is TGTGCCAGCAGCTTGGGCGGGGGGGGCTACACCTTC. This sequence encodes CASSLGGGGYTF.

CDR3 loop: CASSFRTSGVGEQYF. CDR3 nucleotide sequence: TGTGCCAGCAGTTTCAGGACTAGCGGGGTTGGAGAGCAGTACTTC. The gene calls are TRBV27 and TRBJ2-7; 12 bases fit TRBD2. Trimming took 3 bases from V and 7 from J; bases not matched to a gene: 7. This CDR3 contains 15 residues. Germline-derived CDR1 and CDR2 are MNHEY and SMNVEV (reference sequence).

The chain employs TRBV7-2 and TRBJ2-1; 7 bases are shared with TRBD2. V gave up 4 bases and J gave up 0 bases; unmatched junction bases: 6. The CDR3 length is 16 residues. Germline CDR1 SGHTA, CDR2 FQGNSA. CDR3 sequence: CASSSLAGRSYNEQFF. The CDR3 DNA is TGTGCCAGCAGCTCTTTAGCGGGCCGCTCCTACAATGAGCAGTTCTTC.

This chain links TRBV6-5 with TRBJ2-1; 10 bases map to TRBD2. Germline V gene sequence: CDR1 MNHEY, CDR2 SVGAGI. Losses at the gene ends were 2 bases for V and 8 bases for J; bases not matched to a gene: 3. The CDR3 spans 14 residues. Written as DNA, the CDR3 is TGTGCCAGCAGTTACGGGCTAGCGGGAGATGAGCAGTTCTTC. Its protein product is CASSYGLAGDEQFF.

The chain links TRBV9 to TRBJ2-1; 9 nucleotides align to TRBD1. The ends lost 1 base at V and 1 base at J; junction bases unmatched: 9. This CDR3 is 18 amino acids long. Looked up from germline, CDR1 is SGDLS and CDR2 is YYNGEE. The CDR3: CASSVYSEGTGSYNEQFF. The CDR3 coding sequence is TGTGCCAGCAGCGTATACTCAGAGGGGACAGGGTCCTACAATGAGCAGTTCTTC.

A few counts support this clone. V and J are TRBV15 and TRBJ2-1; 15 nucleotides align to TRBD2. CDR1 and CDR2 from the germline V gene are LNHNV and YYDKDF (reference sequence). J lost 0 bases, V lost 0 bases, and 3 bases had no gene match. This CDR3 has 19 residues. DNA for the CDR3: TGTGCCACCAGCAGAGAAGGACTAGCGGGAGGGAGCTCCTACAATGAGCAGTTCTTC. Translation: CATSREGLAGGSSYNEQFF.

The V gene is TRBV15, the J gene TRBJ2-7; maybe TRBD1 (6 bases). The CDR3 is 14 residues long. From germline, CDR1 is LNHNV and CDR2 YYDKDF (reference sequence). The V gene lost 5 bases and the J gene lost 2 bases, with 13 bases spanning the gap. CDR3 loop: CATSHGQSPYEQYF. The CDR3 nucleotides are TGTGCCACCAGCCACGGACAGAGCCCCTACGAGCAGTACTTC.

A remark on this clone: A much larger clone lies a single base off, so this may be a read error. V and J are TRBV7-2 and TRBJ2-5, with TRBD2 matching 8 bases. The germline V gene encodes CDR1 SGHTA and CDR2 FQGNSA. The CDR3 has 14 residues. V gave up 5 bases and J gave up 7 bases; unmatched junction bases: 9. The CDR3 is CASSAQTSAGTQYF. Written as DNA, the CDR3 is TGTGCCAGCAGCGCCCAGACTAGCGCAGGGACCCAGTACTTC.

The J gene is TRBJ2-1, the V gene TRBV6-1, with no clear D. The CDR3 has 11 amino acids. Trimming cost V 5 bases and J 13 bases, with 12 bases left between them. From germline, CDR1 is MNHNS and CDR2 SASEGT. The chain's CDR3 is CASSYGSRQFF. As DNA, the CDR3 is TGTGCCAGCAGTTATGGGTCAAGACAGTTCTTC.

The rearrangement uses TRBV7-2 and TRBJ2-5; no clear D. Trimming pared 1 base from V and 4 bases from J, leaving 10 bases between. CDR1 is SGHTA, CDR2 FQGNSA, per germline. The CDR3 has 14 amino acids. This CDR3 reads CASSLVVGPETQYF. Here the CDR3 DNA reads TGTGCCAGCAGCTTAGTCGTGGGCCCAGAGACCCAGTACTTC.

A word on this clone: A much larger clone sits a single nucleotide away, making a read error possible. The chain combines TRBV27 with TRBJ2-7; 8 nucleotides match TRBD1. Germline values: CDR1 MNHEY, CDR2 SMNVEV (reference sequence). The CDR3 loop spans 17 amino acids. For the CDR3, the DNA is TGTGCCAGCAGTTACTTAGGTGGGACAGGCAATTCCTACGAGCGGTACTTC. Translation: CASSYLGGTGNSYERYF.

A word on this clone: This likely stems from a read error, as it lies one base from a far larger clone. The same CDR3 also results from other DNA sequences found in this sample. The chain has TRBV11-1 and TRBJ1-2, with 8 bases aligning to TRBD1. CDR3 length: 12 residues. Germline lookup yields CDR1 SGHAT and CDR2 FQDESV (reference sequence). The DNA of the CDR3 is TGCGCCAGCAGCCAGGGGGCCTATGGCTACACCTTC. It encodes CASSQGAYGYTF. Drawing the rest from reference TRBV11-1 and TRBJ1-2, the complete variable domain is EAEVAQSPRYKITEKSQAVAFWCDPISGHATLYWYRQILGQGPELLVQFQDESVVDDSQLPKDRFSAERLKGVDSTLKIQPAELGDSAMYLCASSQGAYGYTFGSGTRLTVV.

This clone was detected a few times. This chain uses TRBV6-5 with TRBJ1-1; D is perhaps TRBD1 (6 bases). CDR1 MNHEY and CDR2 SVGAGI come from the germline V gene. CDR3 length equals 13 residues. The V end was cut by 4 bases, the J end by 3 bases, with 9 bases between. The CDR3 here is CASSSHRDTEAFF. The DNA of the CDR3 is TGTGCCAGCAGTTCCCACAGGGACACTGAAGCTTTCTTT.

This chain's CDR3 is CASTGLGNQPQHF. CDR3 in DNA: TGTGCCAGCACCGGGTTGGGCAATCAGCCCCAGCATTTT. This chain joins TRBV28 and TRBJ1-5; no firm D call. Germline-derived CDR1 and CDR2 are MDHEN and SYDVKM. The V and J ends lost 7 bases and 2 bases respectively, with 9 bases between them. The CDR3 consists of 13 residues.

The J gene is TRBJ1-6, the V gene TRBV28; D remains unclear. The CDR3 runs 14 residues. CDR1 MDHEN and CDR2 SYDVKM come from the germline V gene. Trimming took off 6 bases at V and 4 bases at J, with 10 bases between the two ends. CDR3 sequence reads: CASSLGQYNSPLHF. Written as DNA, the CDR3 is TGTGCCAGCAGCCTCGGGCAATATAATTCACCCCTCCACTTT.

The chain employs TRBV4-1 and TRBJ1-2; no clear D gene. Germline assignment: CDR1 MGHRA and CDR2 YSYEKL. This CDR3 comprises 14 residues. V dropped 3 bases and J dropped 5 bases, with 13 bases sitting between them. The CDR3 DNA is TGCGCCAGCAGCCATAGGGCCAGAAGGTATGGCTACACCTTC. It is translated as CASSHRARRYGYTF.

V and J are TRBV9 and TRBJ2-7; 9 bases line up with TRBD1. The germline gives CDR1 SGDLS, CDR2 YYNGEE. The ends lost 4 bases at V and 3 bases at J; junction bases unmatched: 8. CDR3 size: 15 residues. This CDR3 reads CASSSRDRDVYEQYF. CDR3 nucleotide sequence: TGTGCCAGCAGCTCCCGGGACAGGGACGTCTACGAGCAGTACTTC.

The chain joins TRBV27 to TRBJ2-7, with 8 bases that match TRBD1. The germline V gene has CDR1 MNHEY and CDR2 SMNVEV (reference sequence). Trimming at V came to 6 bases and at J to 2 bases, leaving 9 bases not matched to a gene. This CDR3 comprises 15 residues. CDR3 in DNA: TGTGCCAGCAGCAACCGGGACAGGAGTACCTACGAGCAGTACTTC. This translates into CASSNRDRSTYEQYF.

The V gene is TRBV7-9, the J gene TRBJ2-7, with 9 bases that match TRBD1. Trimming at V came to 3 bases and at J to 2 bases, leaving 5 bases not matched to a gene. There are 15 residues in the CDR3. Germline V lookup: CDR1 SEHNR, CDR2 FQNEAQ (reference sequence). The CDR3 DNA is TGTGCCAGCAGCTTGGCGGACAGGGGAGCCTACGAGCAGTACTTC. Residues: CASSLADRGAYEQYF.

This chain connects TRBV7-9 to TRBJ2-7; D possibly matches TRBD1 or TRBD2 (5 bases each). From germline, CDR1 is SEHNR and CDR2 FQNEAQ (reference sequence). The CDR3 contains 14 residues. V lost 4 bases and J 5 bases, leaving 15 bases between the germline ends. CDR3 coding DNA: TGTGCCAGCAGCTCCTGGACAAGCGGCAACGAGCAGTACTTC. The encoded protein is CASSSWTSGNEQYF.

This clone was seen a handful of times. V and J are TRBV5-1 and TRBJ1-5, with TRBD1 identical over 10 bases. The CDR3 is 13 amino acids. Trimming took 7 bases from V and 10 from J; bases not matched to a gene: 8. CDR1 and CDR2 from the germline V gene are SGHRS and YFSETQ. The CDR3 protein is CASHGQGVEPQHF. CDR3 sequence (DNA): TGCGCCAGCCACGGACAGGGGGTTGAACCCCAGCATTTT.